This paragraph reports one T cell receptor beta chain. This clonotype has a handful of counts. Its antigen specificity is not known. Per-base qualities were not stored, and no clone one base away is much larger. Libraries were made using RT-PCR. The sample was run on an Illumina HiSeq 2500. Starting from the raw public reads, TCRdb applied fastp trimming at Q25, assembled clones with MiXCR and retained in-frame beta chains. Entries are consolidated by CDR3 protein sequence, retaining the most common genes and DNA. In all, the sample holds 630,000 or so distinct CDR3 sequences, and less than 20% of those were seen once. Of the sample, around a tenth is held by the ten largest clones. Based on the germline V gene (reference sequence), the CDR1 and CDR2 sequences are GTSNPN and SVGIG. V drops 0 bases and J drops 6 bases, leaving 2 bases in between. The CDR3 starts with the cysteine, ends with the phenylalanine, and has 11 residues. The read is trimmed to its CDR3 DNA, 33 bases read in frame from base 1.

The sample belongs to a study of response to subunit inactivated influenza vaccine (dated by TCRdb to the late 2010s). Study-wide context: The study used deep quantitative T cell receptor repertoire profiling to track responses to a trivalent subunit inactivated influenza vaccine. What the research found in general, with its limitations: The authors suggested that each seasonal influenza vaccination may recruit only a limited number of new T cells.

Sequencing was performed on PBMCs from blood, taken roughly 13 days after vaccination. This clonotype was obtained from a man between 45 and 60 years old who received an inactivated influenza vaccine. Donor details come from another sample of the same person, matched by shared clones. This chain joins TRBV30 to TRBJ2-2, with the identity of the D gene unclear. The nucleotide sequence is TGTGCCTGGAGTGTCGCCGGGGAGCTGTTTTTT. This gives the protein CAWSVAGELFF.